These 18 T cell receptor beta chains came from one sample sequenced in a study of blood T cell repertoires in COVID-19. Generated by immunoSEQ multiplex PCR, the TCRdb table keeps only in-frame clones and is missing some. Altogether 200,000 to 250,000 clones are present, more than 65% being singletons, with the ten largest covering 3.6%. Sequencing was carried out using peripheral blood. These receptors originate from an elderly woman with acute or convalescent COVID-19.

The chain links TRBV15 to TRBJ2-7; TRBD2 might be the D (6 bases). The germline gives CDR1 LNHNV, CDR2 YYDKDF (reference sequence). V lost 1 base, J lost 1 base, and 8 bases lay in between. The CDR3 extends over 14 amino acids. CDR3 sequence: CATSRGGGSYEQYF. The CDR3, as DNA: TGTGCCACCAGCAGAGGTGGGGGGTCCTACGAGCAGTACTTC.

The rearrangement uses TRBV10-2 and TRBJ1-6, with TRBD1 matching 9 bases. The CDR3 runs 15 residues. Trimming at V came to 7 bases and at J to 4 bases, leaving 5 bases not matched to a gene. The germline CDR1 and CDR2 sequences are WSHSY and SAAADI. The CDR3 loop reads CASTDRGDYNSPLHF. The CDR3, as DNA: TGCGCCAGCACGGACAGGGGAGATTATAATTCACCCCTCCACTTT.

The V call is TRBV6-6, the J call TRBJ2-7, with 9 bases fitting TRBD2. The CDR3 contains 13 residues. Germline values: CDR1 MNHNY, CDR2 SVGAGI (reference sequence). The CDR3 region is CATLTSGSYEQYF. Written as DNA, the CDR3 is TGTGCGACTTTGACTAGCGGTTCCTACGAGCAGTACTTC.

The chain employs TRBV2 and TRBJ1-2, with a weak D call TRBD1 (6 bases). Trimming cost V 3 bases and J 8 bases, with 19 bases left between them. This CDR3 has 15 amino acids. The germline CDR1 and CDR2 sequences are SNHLY and FYNNEI. The CDR3 loop is CASSELTGTGWGYTF. The CDR3, as DNA: TGTGCCAGCAGTGAGTTGACAGGAACGGGATGGGGCTACACCTTC.

This chain joins TRBV4-3 and TRBJ1-2; 10 nucleotides line up with TRBD1. V shed 4 bases, J shed 7 bases, and the junction held 9 bases outside the gene matches. This CDR3 region has 15 residues. CDR1 and CDR2 (germline): LGHNA, YSLEER. This CDR3 is CASSRLTGGDSGYTF. As DNA, the CDR3 is TGCGCCAGCAGCCGACTGACAGGGGGCGATAGTGGCTACACCTTC.

This clone showed up just once. The genes are TRBV11-2 and TRBJ2-3, with 7 bases aligning to TRBD1. Per germline, CDR1 SGHAT and CDR2 FQNNGV. V lost 5 bases and J lost 6; bases outside the gene matches: 5. This CDR3 is built from 13 residues. This CDR3 is CASSRQGSDTQYF. CDR3 DNA: TGTGCCAGCAGCCGACAGGGATCGGATACGCAGTATTTT.

This clone was found a few times. Here the CDR3 DNA reads TGTGCCAGCAGCTTCCCAGGGGGAGGCACTGAAGCTTTCTTT. Residues: CASSFPGGGTEAFF. J is TRBJ1-1 and V is TRBV7-9; TRBD1 matches 7 bases. This CDR3 has 14 residues. Trimming removed 3 bases from V and 4 bases from J; junction bases left unmatched: 5. The germline V gene encodes CDR1 SEHNR and CDR2 FQNEAQ (reference sequence). Full variable domain (remainder filled in from reference TRBV7-9 and TRBJ1-1): DTGVSQNPRHKITKRGQNVTFRCDPISEHNRLYWYRQTLGQGPEFLTYFQNEAQLEKSRLLSDRFSAERPKGSFSTLEIQRTEQGDSAMYLCASSFPGGGTEAFFGQGTRLTVV.

J is TRBJ2-2 and V is TRBV9; TRBD1 matches at 9 bases. This CDR3 region has 18 residues. Per the germline V gene, CDR1 is SGDLS and CDR2 is YYNGEE. Germline trimming cut 3 bases from V and 7 bases from J; bases unmatched to any gene: 16. In DNA, the CDR3 is TGTGCCAGCAGCGCAGGCCCCGTAGGGACAGGGTTTGGCGGGGAGCTGTTTTTT. Its protein product is CASSAGPVGTGFGGELFF.

Remarks on this clone: Other DNA sequences of this sample code for an identical CDR3. The V gene is TRBV7-2, the J gene TRBJ1-2, with TRBD1 matching 9 bases. CDR1 and CDR2 from the germline V gene are SGHTA and FQGNSA. Trimming cost V 5 bases and J 0 bases; bases outside gene matches: 4. The CDR3 spans 15 residues. CDR3 sequence (DNA): TGTGCCAGCAGCCCGGGACAGGGAGCTAACTATGGCTACACCTTC. Its translation: CASSPGQGANYGYTF.

The chain employs TRBV11-2 and TRBJ2-5; no clear D. V gave up 0 bases and J gave up 4 bases, with 3 bases separating them. Germline V gene data show CDR1 as SGHAT and CDR2 as FQNNGV. The CDR3 runs to 12 residues. CDR3 loop: CASSLDRETQYF. CDR3 sequence (DNA): TGTGCCAGCAGCTTAGACAGAGAGACCCAGTACTTC.

This clone came up once. The chain recombines TRBV19 with TRBJ1-1; 8 positions agree with TRBD1. CDR3 length: 15 amino acids. The trim removed 6 bases at V and 4 bases at J, leaving 10 bases unmatched. The germline V gene has CDR1 LNHDA and CDR2 SQIVND (reference sequence). The CDR3 is CASRSRGQGATEAFF. CDR3 DNA: TGTGCCAGTAGATCGAGAGGGCAGGGGGCCACTGAAGCTTTCTTT.

This clone was picked up a small number of times. The chain carries TRBV6-5 and TRBJ2-5, with 8 positions matching TRBD2. This CDR3 has 14 amino acids. The trim removed 6 bases at V and 5 bases at J, leaving 8 bases unmatched. Germline assignment: CDR1 MNHEY and CDR2 SVGAGI. The CDR3 loop is CASRSGGAAETQYF. In nucleotides, the CDR3 is TGTGCCAGCAGATCCGGGGGGGCCGCGGAGACCCAGTACTTC.

The chain combines TRBV15 with TRBJ1-2; no definite D call. The CDR3 has 16 amino acids. V was cut by 1 base and J by 2 bases, with 14 bases left in between. Per germline, CDR1 LNHNV and CDR2 YYDKDF (reference sequence). CDR3 bases: TGTGCCACCAGCAGAGGCGGCTACGACGGGAACTATGGCTACACCTTC. It specifies CATSRGGYDGNYGYTF.

The V gene is TRBV11-3, the J gene TRBJ1-1, with 10 bases identical to TRBD1. This CDR3 has 16 residues. CDR1 is SGHNT and CDR2 is YENEEA in the germline V gene. V lost 5 bases to trimming and J lost 0 bases; unmatched junction nucleotides: 6. The CDR3 spells CASSPGQGVLNTEAFF. CDR3 coding DNA: TGTGCCAGCAGCCCTGGACAGGGGGTCTTGAACACTGAAGCTTTCTTT.

The chain is built from TRBV18 and TRBJ2-6, with 10 positions matching TRBD1. The germline gives CDR1 KGHSH, CDR2 LQKENI. CDR3 length: 16 residues. V lost 3 bases to trimming and J lost 4 bases; unmatched junction nucleotides: 3. CDR3 in DNA: TGTGCCAGCTCACCGGGACAGGGGACCGGGGCCAACGTCCTGACTTTC. Protein sequence: CASSPGQGTGANVLTF.

The chain recombines TRBV29-1 with TRBJ1-1; D is perhaps TRBD1 (6 bases). The CDR3 has 13 amino acids. Germline loops: CDR1 SQVTM, CDR2 ANQGSEA. Trimming pared 7 bases from V and 4 bases from J, leaving 16 bases between. The CDR3 coding sequence is TGCAGCGCCAGGGCACAGGGTGGCACTGAAGCTTTCTTT. Translating it yields CSARAQGGTEAFF. Full variable domain (outside the CDR3, taken from reference TRBV29-1 and TRBJ1-1): SAVISQKPSRDICQRGTSLTIQCQVDSQVTMMFWYRQQPGQSLTLIATANQGSEATYESGFVIDKFPISRPNLTFSTLTVSNMSPEDSSIYLCSARAQGGTEAFFGQGTRLTVV.

CDR3 DNA sequence: TGTGCCAGCTCTCTCAGGCCCACCGGGGAGCTGTTTTTT. Its protein product is CASSLRPTGELFF. The chain is built from TRBV27 and TRBJ2-2, with D uncertain. Deletions cut 8 bases from V and 4 bases from J, with 11 bases between. The CDR3 has 13 residues. Germline loops: CDR1 MNHEY, CDR2 SMNVEV (reference sequence).

The sample holds a few counts of this clone. The CDR3 loop is CASSLPQFREKLFF. CDR3 DNA sequence: TGTGCCAGTAGTTTGCCACAATTCCGTGAAAAACTGTTTTTT. The J gene is TRBJ1-4, the V gene TRBV19; D gene unclear. CDR3 size: 14 residues. V dropped 5 bases and J dropped 7 bases, with 14 bases sitting between them. Germline CDR1 LNHDA, CDR2 SQIVND (reference sequence).